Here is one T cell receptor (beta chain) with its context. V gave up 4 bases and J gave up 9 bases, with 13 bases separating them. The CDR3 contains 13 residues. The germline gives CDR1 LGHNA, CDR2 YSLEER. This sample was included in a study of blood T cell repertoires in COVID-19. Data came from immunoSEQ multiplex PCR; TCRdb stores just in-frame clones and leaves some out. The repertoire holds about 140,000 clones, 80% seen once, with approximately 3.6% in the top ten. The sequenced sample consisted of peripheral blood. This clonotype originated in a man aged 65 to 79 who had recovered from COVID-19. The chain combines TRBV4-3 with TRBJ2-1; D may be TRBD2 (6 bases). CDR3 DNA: TGCGCCAGCAGCCGGGGGGAGACTGGTGAGCAGTTCTTC. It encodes CASSRGETGEQFF.